One sample yielded the 10 T cell receptor beta chains listed below, sequenced in a study of cytomegalovirus exposure and HLA in healthy donors. Use of 60 Vbeta and 13 Jbeta primers characterized the PCR. Some clones are missing from TCRdb's copy, which holds only in-frame ones; the method was immunoSEQ multiplex PCR. The table records 120,000 or so clones, around 84% of them present only once. Sequences were obtained from PBMCs. The source of these receptors is a young man in good health and CMV-seronegative.

The J gene is TRBJ1-2, the V gene TRBV14; D might be TRBD1 (6 bases). The V and J ends lost 4 bases and 4 bases respectively, with 10 bases between them. The CDR3 is 13 residues long. Germline lookup yields CDR1 SGHDN and CDR2 FVKESK. DNA of the CDR3: TGTGCCAGCAGCCTTCAGGGGCCCTATGGCTACACCTTC. Translation: CASSLQGPYGYTF.

This clone showed up just once. The rearrangement links TRBV7-9 to TRBJ1-1; the D gene is possibly TRBD1 (5 bases). The CDR3 has 13 amino acids. The germline V and J ends were trimmed by 5 bases and 4 bases, with 11 bases remaining between them. Germline-derived CDR1 and CDR2 are SEHNR and FQNEAQ (reference sequence). CDR3 nucleotide sequence: TGTGCCAGCAGCCCCGGGCAGGGCACTGAAGCTTTCTTT. Translation: CASSPGQGTEAFF. The entire variable domain, with the rest obtained from reference TRBV7-9 and TRBJ1-1, is as follows: DTGVSQNPRHKITKRGQNVTFRCDPISEHNRLYWYRQTLGQGPEFLTYFQNEAQLEKSRLLSDRFSAERPKGSFSTLEIQRTEQGDSAMYLCASSPGQGTEAFFGQGTRLTVV.

The chain has TRBV9 and TRBJ2-1; possible D gene TRBD2, 6 bases. Trimming cost V 7 bases and J 5 bases, with 13 bases left between them. CDR3 length: 13 amino acids. Germline V lookup: CDR1 SGDLS, CDR2 YYNGEE. The CDR3 coding sequence is TGTGCCAGCGACGGGGGTAACAACAATGAGCAGTTCTTC. As protein: CASDGGNNNEQFF.

The rearrangement uses TRBV27 and TRBJ2-7, with D perhaps matching TRBD1 (6 bases). V lost 0 bases and J lost 7, with 19 bases in between. Germline CDR1 and CDR2: MNHEY and SMNVEV (reference sequence). The CDR3 contains 16 residues. CDR3 protein: CASSLSWTATHGEQYF. The CDR3, as DNA: TGTGCCAGCAGTTTATCCTGGACAGCCACTCATGGGGAGCAGTACTTC.

The rearrangement links TRBV13 to TRBJ2-3; 11 bases align to TRBD2. J lost 7 bases, V lost 4 bases, and 7 bases had no gene match. This CDR3 contains 15 residues. Germline V CDR1 and CDR2: PRHDT, FYEKMQ (reference sequence). The CDR3 bases are TGTGCCAGCAGCTCCCATAGCGGGGGGGCACATACGCAGTATTTT. It specifies CASSSHSGGAHTQYF.

This rearrangement joins TRBV7-3 to TRBJ1-3; TRBD1 is a possible D gene (6 bases). Trimming took 3 bases from V and 7 from J, leaving 16 bases between them. The CDR3 loop spans 15 amino acids. Germline CDR1 SGHTA, CDR2 FQGTGA. The CDR3: CASSLDSYPGNTIYF. Here the CDR3 DNA reads TGTGCCAGCAGCTTGGACAGTTACCCGGGGAACACCATATATTTT.

This clone came up once. The chain couples TRBV5-4 to TRBJ2-5; D gene unclear. The ends were cut back, 0 bases at V and 9 bases at J, with 15 bases in the middle. Germline CDR1 and CDR2: SGHNT and YYREEE (reference sequence). This CDR3 spans 14 amino acids. CDR3 sequence reads: CASSLEVSESPQYF. The CDR3 DNA sequence: TGTGCCAGCAGCTTGGAGGTATCGGAGTCGCCCCAGTACTTC.

The chain recombines TRBV5-4 with TRBJ2-2, with a tentative D call TRBD2 (5 bases). The CDR3 spans 15 residues. Deletions cut 6 bases from V and 0 bases from J, with 12 bases between. Germline lookup yields CDR1 SGHNT and CDR2 YYREEE (reference sequence). Written as DNA, the CDR3 is TGTGCCAGCAACCCCCGGGATACGAACACCGGGGAGCTGTTTTTT. Translation: CASNPRDTNTGELFF.

The chain carries TRBV10-3 and TRBJ2-3; unclear D gene. CDR1 ENHRY and CDR2 SYGVKD come from the germline V gene. The CDR3 totals 14 residues. V lost 3 bases and J lost 0, with 7 bases in between. The CDR3 sequence: CAISDVSSTDTQYF. The CDR3 region has the DNA TGTGCCATCAGTGACGTGTCTAGCACAGATACGCAGTATTTT.

CDR3 residues: CASTQSGTSTDTQYF. The CDR3 nucleotides are TGTGCCAGCACCCAGTCGGGGACTAGCACAGATACGCAGTATTTT. The chain joins TRBV7-2 to TRBJ2-3; tentatively, D is TRBD2 (6 bases). V gave up 7 bases and J gave up 0 bases, with 14 bases separating them. The CDR3 sequence is 15 residues long. Germline CDR1 is SGHTA and CDR2 is FQGNSA.